This is a list of T cell receptor beta chains from one sample in a study of T cell repertoires in cytomegalovirus infection. TCRdb reanalysed the reads using MiXCR and keeps one entry per CDR3 protein. The sample has about 140,000 distinct CDR3 sequences, about 6.5% seen once; the top ten hold about a sixth. The sequencing sample was made of PBMCs. These receptor sequences come from a human donor in good health (CMV status not recorded). Some clones in this sample may be carry-over from other donors' samples. The CDR3 runs from the conserved cysteine through the conserved F or W. The D gene is left open where the match is weak. Only some rows state a clone size, as once, few, many or a class for expanded clones.

V gene: TRBV7-2; D gene: NA; clone size: many; J gene: TRBJ1-1; CDR3 protein: CASSLARPYWKDDTEAFF; CDR3 DNA: TGTGCCAGCAGCTTAGCGAGGCCGTATTGGAAGGATGACACTGAAGCTTTCTTT
V gene: TRBV3-1; D gene: NA; clone size: NA; J gene: TRBJ2-3; CDR3 protein: CASSQGPLRDTQYF; CDR3 DNA: TGTGCCAGCAGCCAAGGGCCCCTCAGAGATACGCAGTATTTT
V gene: TRBV7-3; D gene: NA; clone size: many; J gene: TRBJ2-2; CDR3 protein: CASSSPIQLEQGFSGELFF; CDR3 DNA: TGTGCCAGCAGCTCCCCTATTCAACTGGAACAGGGCTTTTCCGGGGAGCTGTTTTTT
V gene: TRBV7-8; D gene: NA; clone size: many; J gene: TRBJ2-6; CDR3 protein: CASSYGISRTGANVLTF; CDR3 DNA: TGTGCCAGCAGCTACGGGATTTCCCGAACTGGGGCCAACGTCCTGACTTTC
V gene: TRBV7-2; D gene: NA; clone size: many; J gene: TRBJ2-3; CDR3 protein: CASSRQGGNTQYF; CDR3 DNA: TGTGCCAGCAGCCGGCAGGGGGGGAATACGCAGTATTTT
V gene: TRBV7-8; D gene: NA; clone size: many; J gene: TRBJ2-3; CDR3 protein: CASSLALRLRTDTQYF; CDR3 DNA: TGTGCCAGCAGCTTAGCGCTTCGACTACGAACAGATACGCAGTATTTT
V gene: TRBV7-2; D gene: TRBD2; clone size: many; J gene: TRBJ2-3; CDR3 protein: CASSPGLVTDTQYF; CDR3 DNA: TGTGCCAGCAGCCCAGGACTAGTGACAGATACGCAGTATTTT
V gene: TRBV2; D gene: NA; clone size: few; J gene: TRBJ2-7; CDR3 protein: CASTTGRGYEQYF; CDR3 DNA: TGTGCCAGCACCACGGGGAGGGGGTACGAGCAGTACTTC
V gene: TRBV5-6; D gene: TRBD1; clone size: many; J gene: TRBJ2-1; CDR3 protein: CASSWGQVDNEQFF; CDR3 DNA: TGTGCCAGCAGCTGGGGACAGGTTGACAATGAGCAGTTCTTC
V gene: TRBV28; D gene: TRBD1; clone size: many; J gene: TRBJ1-4; CDR3 protein: CATDGQGLSTNEKLFF; CDR3 DNA: TGTGCCACGGACGGACAGGGATTATCAACTAATGAAAAACTGTTTTTT
V gene: TRBV5-4; D gene: NA; clone size: many; J gene: TRBJ2-5; CDR3 protein: CASSLERGGETQYF; CDR3 DNA: TGTGCCAGCAGCTTGGAACGGGGCGGGGAGACCCAGTACTTC
V gene: TRBV3-1; D gene: TRBD1; clone size: NA; J gene: TRBJ2-1; CDR3 protein: CASSYGRTGGHEQFF; CDR3 DNA: TGTGCCAGCAGCTACGGTAGGACAGGGGGCCATGAGCAGTTCTTC
V gene: TRBV5-4; D gene: NA; clone size: few; J gene: TRBJ2-7; CDR3 protein: CASSLERLGEQYF; CDR3 DNA: TGTGCCAGCAGCTTGGAACGGCTGGGCGAGCAGTACTTC
V gene: TRBV28; D gene: TRBD1; clone size: many; J gene: TRBJ1-6; CDR3 protein: CASSFTGGSYNSPLHF; CDR3 DNA: TGTGCCAGCAGTTTTACAGGGGGCTCCTATAATTCACCCCTCCACTTT
V gene: TRBV3-1; D gene: NA; clone size: few; J gene: TRBJ1-2; CDR3 protein: CASSPRTRNLYGYTF; CDR3 DNA: TGTGCCAGCAGCCCGAGGACCAGGAACCTCTATGGCTACACCTTC
V gene: TRBV2; D gene: NA; clone size: many; J gene: TRBJ1-6; CDR3 protein: CASTKGKHDNSPLHF; CDR3 DNA: TGTGCCAGCACCAAAGGAAAACACGATAATTCACCCCTCCACTTT
V gene: TRBV19; D gene: NA; clone size: NA; J gene: TRBJ1-6; CDR3 protein: CASSSTGKDSPLHF; CDR3 DNA: TGTGCCAGTAGTTCGACAGGAAAGGATTCACCCCTCCACTTT
V gene: TRBV4-1; D gene: TRBD2; clone size: NA; J gene: TRBJ2-3; CDR3 protein: CASSQEVSSGGTDTQYF; CDR3 DNA: TGCGCCAGCAGCCAAGAAGTGTCGAGCGGGGGCACAGATACGCAGTATTTT
V gene: TRBV6-6; D gene: NA; clone size: many; J gene: TRBJ1-5; CDR3 protein: CASSYEGRNQPQHF; CDR3 DNA: TGTGCCAGCAGTTACGAGGGCCGCAATCAGCCCCAGCATTTT
V gene: TRBV7-2; D gene: NA; clone size: many; J gene: TRBJ2-6; CDR3 protein: CASTLQLIGANVLTF; CDR3 DNA: TGTGCCAGCACCCTACAGCTCATCGGGGCCAACGTCCTGACTTTC
V gene: TRBV6-6; D gene: TRBD2; clone size: many; J gene: TRBJ2-3; CDR3 protein: CASSYSPRAGVSTDTQYF; CDR3 DNA: TGTGCCAGCAGTTACAGTCCCAGGGCGGGGGTCAGCACAGATACGCAGTATTTT
V gene: TRBV5-4; D gene: TRBD1; clone size: NA; J gene: TRBJ1-4; CDR3 protein: CASSSGTGGRGEKLFF; CDR3 DNA: TGTGCCAGCAGCTCGGGAACAGGGGGCCGCGGGGAAAAACTGTTTTTT
V gene: TRBV7-6; D gene: NA; clone size: many; J gene: TRBJ1-2; CDR3 protein: CASSLDNSYGYTF; CDR3 DNA: TGTGCCAGCAGCTTAGATAACAGCTATGGCTACACCTTC
V gene: TRBV19; D gene: NA; clone size: many; J gene: TRBJ1-1; CDR3 protein: CASSISADRVTEAFF; CDR3 DNA: TGTGCCAGTAGTATATCAGCGGACAGAGTCACTGAAGCTTTCTTT
V gene: TRBV12-3/TRBV12-4; D gene: NA; clone size: many; J gene: TRBJ1-2; CDR3 protein: CASSSTGLEGYTF; CDR3 DNA: TGTGCCAGCAGTTCAACAGGGTTGGAAGGCTACACCTTC
V gene: TRBV20-1; D gene: TRBD1; clone size: few; J gene: TRBJ2-5; CDR3 protein: CSARRGLQETQYF; CDR3 DNA: TGCAGTGCTAGAAGGGGGCTACAAGAGACCCAGTACTTC
V gene: TRBV29-1; D gene: TRBD1; clone size: many; J gene: TRBJ1-1; CDR3 protein: CSVEVRGRNTEAFF; CDR3 DNA: TGCAGCGTTGAAGTTAGGGGGCGCAACACTGAAGCTTTCTTT
V gene: TRBV11-1; D gene: TRBD2; clone size: many; J gene: TRBJ2-5; CDR3 protein: CASSLSSGGLPETQYF; CDR3 DNA: TGTGCCAGCAGCTTGTCTAGCGGGGGCCTCCCAGAGACCCAGTACTTC
V gene: TRBV7-9; D gene: NA; clone size: many; J gene: TRBJ1-2; CDR3 protein: CASSLTDNYGYTF; CDR3 DNA: TGTGCCAGCAGCTTGACAGATAACTATGGCTACACCTTC
V gene: TRBV2; D gene: NA; clone size: NA; J gene: TRBJ2-7; CDR3 protein: CASGQGTHEQYF; CDR3 DNA: TGTGCCAGCGGCCAGGGGACCCACGAGCAGTACTTC
V gene: TRBV28; D gene: TRBD1; clone size: many; J gene: TRBJ1-2; CDR3 protein: CASSWGQGLIGYTF; CDR3 DNA: TGTGCCAGCAGTTGGGGACAGGGTCTAATTGGCTACACCTTC
V gene: TRBV2; D gene: NA; clone size: many; J gene: TRBJ2-7; CDR3 protein: CASSGSQGSLNEQYF; CDR3 DNA: TGTGCCAGCAGTGGGAGCCAGGGGAGCTTGAACGAGCAGTACTTC
V gene: TRBV30; D gene: NA; clone size: NA; J gene: TRBJ2-2; CDR3 protein: CAWIHHDANTGELFF; CDR3 DNA: TGTGCCTGGATCCATCACGACGCGAACACCGGGGAGCTGTTTTTT
V gene: TRBV5-1; D gene: TRBD1; clone size: many; J gene: TRBJ1-6; CDR3 protein: CASSLVGTGDSPLHF; CDR3 DNA: TGCGCCAGCAGCTTGGTTGGGACAGGGGATTCACCCCTCCACTTT
V gene: TRBV7-2; D gene: NA; clone size: few; J gene: TRBJ1-3; CDR3 protein: CASRVDSYSGNTIYF; CDR3 DNA: TGTGCCAGCAGAGTCGACAGCTACTCTGGAAACACCATATATTTT
V gene: TRBV7-3; D gene: NA; clone size: many; J gene: TRBJ1-5; CDR3 protein: CASSLSGGSNQPQHF; CDR3 DNA: TGTGCCAGCAGCTTAAGCGGGGGAAGCAATCAGCCCCAGCATTTT
V gene: TRBV7-2; D gene: NA; clone size: many; J gene: TRBJ2-1; CDR3 protein: CASSGTGADNEQFF; CDR3 DNA: TGTGCCAGCAGCGGAACCGGGGCCGACAATGAGCAGTTCTTC
V gene: TRBV7-8; D gene: TRBD2; clone size: many; J gene: TRBJ2-1; CDR3 protein: CASSLGGGPGNEQFF; CDR3 DNA: TGTGCCAGCAGCTTAGGCGGGGGGCCGGGGAATGAGCAGTTCTTC
V gene: TRBV3-1; D gene: TRBD1; clone size: NA; J gene: TRBJ2-5; CDR3 protein: CASRRQGEETQYF; CDR3 DNA: TGTGCCAGCAGACGACAGGGTGAGGAGACCCAGTACTTC
V gene: TRBV20-1; D gene: TRBD1; clone size: NA; J gene: TRBJ2-1; CDR3 protein: CSAPRTGVDEQFF; CDR3 DNA: TGCAGTGCTCCTCGGACAGGGGTGGATGAGCAGTTCTTC
V gene: TRBV7-8; D gene: TRBD2; clone size: NA; J gene: TRBJ2-3; CDR3 protein: CASSLVLREGYINTQYF; CDR3 DNA: TGTGCCAGCAGCTTAGTCTTGCGGGAGGGTTATATAAATACGCAGTATTTT
V gene: TRBV7-8; D gene: NA; clone size: many; J gene: TRBJ1-1; CDR3 protein: CASSLALGTTTEAFF; CDR3 DNA: TGTGCCAGCAGCTTAGCGCTGGGGACGACAACTGAAGCTTTCTTT
V gene: TRBV4-3; D gene: NA; clone size: few; J gene: TRBJ1-6; CDR3 protein: CASSQDPAGGNSPLHF; CDR3 DNA: TGCGCCAGCAGCCAAGATCCGGCAGGTGGAAATTCACCCCTCCACTTT
V gene: TRBV5-4; D gene: NA; clone size: many; J gene: TRBJ2-5; CDR3 protein: CASSLNEGGPETQYF; CDR3 DNA: TGTGCCAGCAGCTTGAACGAGGGGGGGCCGGAGACCCAGTACTTC
V gene: TRBV6-5; D gene: NA; clone size: many; J gene: TRBJ1-2; CDR3 protein: CASSSYRSNPYGYTF; CDR3 DNA: TGTGCCAGCAGTTCGTACAGGAGTAACCCTTATGGCTACACCTTC
V gene: TRBV20-1; D gene: TRBD1; clone size: many; J gene: TRBJ2-1; CDR3 protein: CSARNPQGANEQFF; CDR3 DNA: TGCAGTGCTAGGAATCCACAGGGGGCAAATGAGCAGTTCTTC
V gene: TRBV11-2; D gene: NA; clone size: many; J gene: TRBJ2-1; CDR3 protein: CASSPVWGNNEQFF; CDR3 DNA: TGTGCCAGCAGCCCAGTGTGGGGCAACAATGAGCAGTTCTTC
V gene: TRBV7-2; D gene: NA; clone size: NA; J gene: TRBJ1-2; CDR3 protein: CASSLGALIYGYTF; CDR3 DNA: TGTGCCAGCAGCTTAGGGGCACTCATCTATGGCTACACCTTC
V gene: TRBV7-9; D gene: TRBD1; clone size: many; J gene: TRBJ2-7; CDR3 protein: CASSYGQGAEDEQYF; CDR3 DNA: TGTGCCAGCAGCTACGGACAGGGGGCCGAGGACGAGCAGTACTTC
V gene: TRBV7-2; D gene: NA; clone size: many; J gene: TRBJ2-7; CDR3 protein: CASSPPMAYEQYF; CDR3 DNA: TGTGCCAGCAGCCCACCCATGGCCTACGAGCAGTACTTC
V gene: TRBV11-3; D gene: NA; clone size: many; J gene: TRBJ2-1; CDR3 protein: CASSEQMVGYNEQFF; CDR3 DNA: TGTGCCAGCAGCGAGCAGATGGTAGGCTACAATGAGCAGTTCTTC
V gene: TRBV28; D gene: NA; clone size: many; J gene: TRBJ1-2; CDR3 protein: CASEVFGYGYTF; CDR3 DNA: TGTGCCAGCGAGGTTTTCGGGTATGGCTACACCTTC
V gene: TRBV20-1; D gene: NA; clone size: many; J gene: TRBJ2-3; CDR3 protein: CSASLSVGTHSSTDTQYF; CDR3 DNA: TGCAGTGCTAGCCTCTCAGTGGGGACCCATTCTAGCACAGATACGCAGTATTTT
V gene: TRBV7-9; D gene: TRBD1; clone size: many; J gene: TRBJ1-4; CDR3 protein: CASSLAPGGNEKLFF; CDR3 DNA: TGTGCCAGCAGCTTAGCGCCAGGGGGTAATGAAAAACTGTTTTTT